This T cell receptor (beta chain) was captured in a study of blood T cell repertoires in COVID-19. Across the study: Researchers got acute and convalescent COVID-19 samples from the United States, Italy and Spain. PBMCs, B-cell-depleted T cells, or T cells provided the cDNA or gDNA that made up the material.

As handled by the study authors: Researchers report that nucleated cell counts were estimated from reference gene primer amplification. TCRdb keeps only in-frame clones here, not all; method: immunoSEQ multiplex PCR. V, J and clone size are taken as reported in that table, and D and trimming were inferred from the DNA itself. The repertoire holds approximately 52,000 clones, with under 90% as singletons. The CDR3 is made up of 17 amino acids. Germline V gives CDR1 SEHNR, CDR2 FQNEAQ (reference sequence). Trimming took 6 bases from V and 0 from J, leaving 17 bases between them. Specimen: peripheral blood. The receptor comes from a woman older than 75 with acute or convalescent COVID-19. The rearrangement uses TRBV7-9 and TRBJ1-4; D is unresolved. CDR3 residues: CASRRSPKAATNEKLFF. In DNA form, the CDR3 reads TGTGCCAGCAGGCGTAGCCCCAAGGCAGCAACTAATGAAAAACTGTTTTTT.